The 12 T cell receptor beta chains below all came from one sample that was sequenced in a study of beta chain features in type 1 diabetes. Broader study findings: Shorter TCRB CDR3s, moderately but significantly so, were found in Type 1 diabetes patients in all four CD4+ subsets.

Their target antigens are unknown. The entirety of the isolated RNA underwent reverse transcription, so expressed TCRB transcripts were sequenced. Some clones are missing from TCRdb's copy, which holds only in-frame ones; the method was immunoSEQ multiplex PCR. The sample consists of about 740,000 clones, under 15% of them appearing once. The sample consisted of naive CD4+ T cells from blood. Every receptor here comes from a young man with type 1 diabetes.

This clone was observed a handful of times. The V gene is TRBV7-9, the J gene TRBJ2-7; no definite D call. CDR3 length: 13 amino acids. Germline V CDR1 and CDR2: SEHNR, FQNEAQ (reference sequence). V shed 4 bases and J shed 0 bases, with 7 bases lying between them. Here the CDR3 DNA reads TGTGCCAGCAGCTATCTTGGCTCCTACGAGCAGTACTTC. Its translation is CASSYLGSYEQYF.

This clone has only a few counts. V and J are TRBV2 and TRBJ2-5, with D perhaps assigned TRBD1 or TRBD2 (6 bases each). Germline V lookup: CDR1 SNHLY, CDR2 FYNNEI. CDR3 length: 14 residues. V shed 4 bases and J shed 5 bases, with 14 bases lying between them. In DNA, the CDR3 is TGTGCCAGCAGTGGTCTACAGGGAGGCGAGACCCAGTACTTC. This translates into CASSGLQGGETQYF.

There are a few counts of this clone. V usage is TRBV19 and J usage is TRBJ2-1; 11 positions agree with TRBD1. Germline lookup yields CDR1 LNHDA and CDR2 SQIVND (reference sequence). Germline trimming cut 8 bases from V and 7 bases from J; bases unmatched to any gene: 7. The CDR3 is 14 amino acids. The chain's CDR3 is CASSGTGGMNEQFF. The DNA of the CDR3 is TGTGCCAGTTCCGGGACAGGGGGAATGAATGAGCAGTTCTTC.

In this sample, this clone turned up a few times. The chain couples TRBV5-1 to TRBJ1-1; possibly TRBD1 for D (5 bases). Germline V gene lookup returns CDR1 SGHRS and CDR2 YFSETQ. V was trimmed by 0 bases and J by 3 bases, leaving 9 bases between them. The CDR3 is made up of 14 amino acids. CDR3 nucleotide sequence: TGCGCCAGCAGCTTGGGGGGCGCGGACACTGAAGCTTTCTTT. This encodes CASSLGGADTEAFF.

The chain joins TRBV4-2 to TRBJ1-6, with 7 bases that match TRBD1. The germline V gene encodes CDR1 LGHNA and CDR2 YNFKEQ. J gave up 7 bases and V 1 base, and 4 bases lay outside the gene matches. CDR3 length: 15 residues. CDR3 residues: CASSQVEQGNSPLHF. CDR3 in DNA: TGTGCCAGCAGCCAAGTGGAACAGGGGAATTCACCCCTCCACTTT.

CDR3 bases: TGCAGCGTCCCGTTTTTGGCGGGGGGGCTCGAGACCCAGTACTTC. This sequence encodes CSVPFLAGGLETQYF. The chain carries TRBV29-1 and TRBJ2-5; TRBD2 matches 9 bases. Germline lookup yields CDR1 SQVTM and CDR2 ANQGSEA. V gave up 6 bases and J gave up 5 bases; unmatched junction bases: 13. This CDR3 is built from 15 residues.

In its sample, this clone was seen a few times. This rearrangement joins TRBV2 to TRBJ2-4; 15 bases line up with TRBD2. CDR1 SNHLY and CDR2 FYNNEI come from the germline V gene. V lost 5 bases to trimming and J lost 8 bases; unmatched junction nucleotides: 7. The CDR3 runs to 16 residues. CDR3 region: CASSRTSGGAFDIQYF. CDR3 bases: TGTGCCAGCAGTCGGACTAGCGGGGGGGCCTTTGACATTCAGTACTTC.

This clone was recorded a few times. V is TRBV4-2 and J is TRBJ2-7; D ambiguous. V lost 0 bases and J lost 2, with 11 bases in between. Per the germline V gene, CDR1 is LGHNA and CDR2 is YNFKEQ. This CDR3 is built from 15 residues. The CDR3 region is CASSQDWSLTYEQYF. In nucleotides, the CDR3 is TGTGCCAGCAGCCAAGATTGGTCCTTAACCTACGAGCAGTACTTC.

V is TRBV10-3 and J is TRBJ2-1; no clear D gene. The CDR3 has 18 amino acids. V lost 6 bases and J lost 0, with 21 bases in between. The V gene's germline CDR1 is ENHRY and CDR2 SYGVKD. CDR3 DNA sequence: TGTGCCATCAGGGCCGGACCGAGCGAGGCGAGCTCCTACAATGAGCAGTTCTTC. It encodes CAIRAGPSEASSYNEQFF.

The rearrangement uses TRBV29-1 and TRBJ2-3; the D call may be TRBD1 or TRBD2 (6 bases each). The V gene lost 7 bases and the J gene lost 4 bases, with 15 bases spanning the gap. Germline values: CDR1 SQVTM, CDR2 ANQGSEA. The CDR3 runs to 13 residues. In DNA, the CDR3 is TGCAGCGGAGGGGGAGGCCAAGCAGATACGCAGTATTTT. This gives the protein CSGGGGQADTQYF.

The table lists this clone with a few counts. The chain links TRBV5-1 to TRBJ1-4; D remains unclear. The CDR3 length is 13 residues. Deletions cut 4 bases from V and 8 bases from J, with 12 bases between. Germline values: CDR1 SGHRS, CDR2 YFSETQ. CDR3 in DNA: TGCGCCAGCAGCCCGCTGAGGGCAGAAAAACTGTTTTTT. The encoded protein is CASSPLRAEKLFF.

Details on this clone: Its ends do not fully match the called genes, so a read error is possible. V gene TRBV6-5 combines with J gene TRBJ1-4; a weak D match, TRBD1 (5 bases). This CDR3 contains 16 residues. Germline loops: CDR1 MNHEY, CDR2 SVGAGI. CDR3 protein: CASSYLSGAANEKLFF. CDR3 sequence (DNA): TGTGCCAGCAGTTACCTGTCCGGGGCGGCTAATGAAAAACTGTTTTTC.